Listed below are T cell receptor beta chains from one sample, sequenced in a study of blood T cell repertoires in COVID-19. Sequencing was performed with immunoSEQ multiplex PCR; in TCRdb, only in-frame clones are kept and a portion is missing. In the table there are over 30,000 clones, approximately 84% of which are singletons. The sequencing sample was made of peripheral blood. The receptor set was obtained from a man of 80 years or more with active or convalescent COVID-19. The CDR3 runs from the conserved cysteine through the conserved F or W. A D gene is named only where the DNA matches it firmly. Clone sizes are given selectively: once, few, many, or a class where the clone is expanded.

cdr3_length: 14
clone_size: -
j_call: TRBJ2-2
v_call: TRBV25-1
d_call: TRBD1
cdr3_nt: TGTGCCAGCAGCTTACAGGGGGACACCGGGGAGCTGTTTTTT
cdr3_aa: CASSLQGDTGELFF

cdr3_length: 14
clone_size: -
j_call: TRBJ2-2
v_call: TRBV28
d_call: -
cdr3_nt: TGTGCCAGCAGGACGGGAGTTGACCCCGGGGAGCTGTTTTTT
cdr3_aa: CASRTGVDPGELFF

cdr3_length: 16
clone_size: -
j_call: TRBJ2-1
v_call: TRBV15
d_call: TRBD2
cdr3_nt: TGTGCCACCAGCAGAGGGGGGGGTCCTTTGTACAATGAGCAGTTCTTC
cdr3_aa: CATSRGGGPLYNEQFF

cdr3_length: 13
clone_size: -
j_call: TRBJ1-5
v_call: TRBV5-1
d_call: -
cdr3_nt: TGCGCCAGCAGCTTGACAGGCAATCAGCCCCAGCATTTT
cdr3_aa: CASSLTGNQPQHF

cdr3_length: 14
clone_size: -
j_call: TRBJ2-5
v_call: TRBV18
d_call: TRBD1
cdr3_nt: TGTGCCAGCTCACCTTACAGGGGGCAAGAGACCCAGTACTTC
cdr3_aa: CASSPYRGQETQYF

cdr3_length: 16
clone_size: -
j_call: TRBJ2-7
v_call: TRBV5-1
d_call: TRBD1
cdr3_nt: TGCGCCAGCAGCTTGCGCAGGCAGGGGGTGATCCACGAGCAGTACTTC
cdr3_aa: CASSLRRQGVIHEQYF

cdr3_length: 14
clone_size: -
j_call: TRBJ1-2
v_call: TRBV7-2
d_call: -
cdr3_nt: TGTGCCAGCAGCTTAGGAACAGGAATATATGGCTACACCTTC
cdr3_aa: CASSLGTGIYGYTF

cdr3_length: 13
clone_size: -
j_call: TRBJ1-3
v_call: TRBV11-3
d_call: -
cdr3_nt: TGTGCCAGCAGCTCACCAAGATTAGACACCATATATTTT
cdr3_aa: CASSSPRLDTIYF

cdr3_length: 16
clone_size: few
j_call: TRBJ2-1
v_call: TRBV15
d_call: -
cdr3_nt: TGTGCCACCAGCAGGCTCCAGGAACCTGGAAACAATGAGCAGTTCTTC
cdr3_aa: CATSRLQEPGNNEQFF

cdr3_length: 14
clone_size: -
j_call: TRBJ2-5
v_call: TRBV7-2
d_call: TRBD2
cdr3_nt: TGTGCCAGCAGCTCGGGACTAGTGTTGGAGACCCAGTACTTC
cdr3_aa: CASSSGLVLETQYF

cdr3_length: 13
clone_size: -
j_call: TRBJ1-2
v_call: TRBV28
d_call: -
cdr3_nt: TGTGCCAGCAGTACAGGGAACCACTATGGCTACACCTTC
cdr3_aa: CASSTGNHYGYTF

cdr3_length: 14
clone_size: -
j_call: TRBJ1-2
v_call: TRBV19
d_call: TRBD1
cdr3_nt: TGTGCCAGTAGGGAGACAGGGGGCAGGTATGGCTACACCTTC
cdr3_aa: CASRETGGRYGYTF

cdr3_length: 15
clone_size: -
j_call: TRBJ2-1
v_call: TRBV6-4
d_call: TRBD2
cdr3_nt: TGTGCCAGCAGTGACTCGAGCGGGAGGATCGGTGAGCAGTTCTTC
cdr3_aa: CASSDSSGRIGEQFF

cdr3_length: 15
clone_size: -
j_call: TRBJ1-1
v_call: TRBV7-8
d_call: -
cdr3_nt: TGTGCCAGCAGCCTACCCTTCCTCGGGGACACTGAAGCTTTCTTT
cdr3_aa: CASSLPFLGDTEAFF

cdr3_length: 15
clone_size: -
j_call: TRBJ2-3
v_call: TRBV15
d_call: TRBD2
cdr3_nt: TGTGCCACCAGCGACCGGGGGGTTGGCACAGATACGCAGTATTTT
cdr3_aa: CATSDRGVGTDTQYF

cdr3_length: 15
clone_size: -
j_call: TRBJ1-4
v_call: TRBV2
d_call: -
cdr3_nt: TGTGCCACCCATGGGGAGGGTCGCCCTAATGAAAAACTGTTTTTT
cdr3_aa: CATHGEGRPNEKLFF

cdr3_length: 16
clone_size: -
j_call: TRBJ1-2
v_call: TRBV4-3
d_call: -
cdr3_nt: TGCGCCAGCAGCCAAGATTTTTCGGCAGGATCCTATGGCTACACCTTC
cdr3_aa: CASSQDFSAGSYGYTF

cdr3_length: 16
clone_size: -
j_call: TRBJ2-1
v_call: TRBV5-5
d_call: TRBD2
cdr3_nt: TGTGCCAGCAGCTTGTTGGTTAGCGGGAGTGCGAATGAGCAGTTCTTC
cdr3_aa: CASSLLVSGSANEQFF

cdr3_length: 15
clone_size: once
j_call: TRBJ2-7
v_call: TRBV27
d_call: TRBD1
cdr3_nt: TGTGCCAGCAGTCCTTGGACAGGGGGTGTCTACGAGCAGTACTTC
cdr3_aa: CASSPWTGGVYEQYF

cdr3_length: 14
clone_size: -
j_call: TRBJ2-7
v_call: TRBV3-1/TRBV3-2
d_call: -
cdr3_nt: TGTGCCAGCAGCCCTCCGCGCGGCACCTACGAGCAGTACTTC
cdr3_aa: CASSPPRGTYEQYF

cdr3_length: 12
clone_size: -
j_call: TRBJ2-7
v_call: TRBV11-3
d_call: -
cdr3_nt: TGTGCCAGCAGCTCCTCTTGGGAGGCGCAGTACTTC
cdr3_aa: CASSSSWEAQYF

cdr3_length: 15
clone_size: -
j_call: TRBJ2-7
v_call: TRBV4-1
d_call: -
cdr3_nt: TGCGCCAGCAGCCAAGATCCCAGCGGAACCTACGAGCAGTACTTC
cdr3_aa: CASSQDPSGTYEQYF